This TCR beta chain was identified during a study of cytomegalovirus exposure and HLA in healthy donors. Germline V lookup: CDR1 SGHVS, CDR2 FQNEAQ. This CDR3 is built from 15 residues. V trimming: 6 bases; J trimming: 5 bases; junction bases outside the gene matches: 5. PCR employed 60 Vbeta and 13 Jbeta primers. Libraries were prepared by immunoSEQ multiplex PCR; TCRdb keeps only in-frame clonotypes and omits some of them. The sample lists about 200,000 clones, 80% to 85% occurring once. This chain uses TRBV7-8 with TRBJ1-6; 9 nucleotides agree with TRBD1. The source material was PBMCs. This receptor was identified in a woman in her 50s in good health and CMV-seropositive. The CDR3 bases are TGTGCCAGCAGAATACAGGGGGCGCATAATTCACCCCTCCACTTT. Protein sequence: CASRIQGAHNSPLHF.